Presented here are 4 T cell receptor beta chains from one specimen sequenced in a study of siplizumab effects on memory and regulatory T cells. The method was immunoSEQ multiplex PCR; TCRdb's version includes in-frame clones alone and lacks a portion of them. The top ten hold 0.16% of the sample, which has over 95,000 clones, just under 95% seen once. Sequenced sample: non-Treg CD4+ T cells sorted from blood. Every receptor here comes from a human donor in good health.

As regards this clone: This sample also contains other DNA sequences that code for the same CDR3. The rearrangement links TRBV5-1 to TRBJ2-7; D call uncertain. Germline V lookup: CDR1 SGHRS, CDR2 YFSETQ. This CDR3 is 13 amino acids long. Trimming shortened V by 2 bases and J by 2 bases, and 8 bases separated the two germline ends. CDR3 sequence (DNA): TGCGCCAGCAGCTTAGGCGGACCCTACGAGCAGTACTTC. It yields the protein CASSLGGPYEQYF.

The rearrangement uses TRBV18 and TRBJ2-3; D is possibly TRBD1 (5 bases). The CDR3 runs to 15 residues. In germline, CDR1 is KGHSH, CDR2 LQKENI. The V end was cut by 3 bases, the J end by 0 bases, with 10 bases between. Here the CDR3 DNA reads TGTGCCAGCTCACCTCAGCAGGGAAGCACAGATACGCAGTATTTT. Protein: CASSPQQGSTDTQYF.

The V call is TRBV27, the J call TRBJ2-7; 8 nucleotides agree with TRBD1. Germline CDR1 is MNHEY and CDR2 is SMNVEV (reference sequence). V trimming: 6 bases; J trimming: 3 bases; junction bases outside the gene matches: 10. The CDR3 contains 15 residues. This CDR3 is CASRGQGHKRYEQYF. CDR3 coding DNA: TGTGCCAGCAGAGGACAGGGTCATAAGCGCTACGAGCAGTACTTC.

The CDR3 region is CATSRRPPLETQYF. The DNA of the CDR3 is TGTGCCACCAGCAGAAGGCCCCCTCTAGAGACCCAGTACTTC. The chain joins TRBV15 to TRBJ2-5; D uncertain. Trimming left V 2 bases short and J 4 bases short, with 11 bases between. Germline values: CDR1 LNHNV, CDR2 YYDKDF (reference sequence). There are 14 residues in the CDR3.